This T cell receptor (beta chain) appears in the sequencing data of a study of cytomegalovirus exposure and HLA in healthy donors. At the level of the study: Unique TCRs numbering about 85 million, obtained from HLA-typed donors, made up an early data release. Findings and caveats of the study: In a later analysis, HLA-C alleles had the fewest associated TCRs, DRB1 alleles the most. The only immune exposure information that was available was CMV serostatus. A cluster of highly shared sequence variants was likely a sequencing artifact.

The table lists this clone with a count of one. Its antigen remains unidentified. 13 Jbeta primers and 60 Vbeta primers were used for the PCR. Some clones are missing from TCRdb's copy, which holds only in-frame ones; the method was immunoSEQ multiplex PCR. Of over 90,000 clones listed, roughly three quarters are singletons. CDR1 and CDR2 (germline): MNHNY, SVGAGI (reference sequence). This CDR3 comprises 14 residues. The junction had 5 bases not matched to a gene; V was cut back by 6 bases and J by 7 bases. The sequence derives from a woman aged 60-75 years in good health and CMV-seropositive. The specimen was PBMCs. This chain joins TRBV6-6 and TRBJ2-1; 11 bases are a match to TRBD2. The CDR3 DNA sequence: TGTGCCAGCAGCGAGACTAGCGGGAAGAATGAGCAGTTCTTC. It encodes CASSETSGKNEQFF.